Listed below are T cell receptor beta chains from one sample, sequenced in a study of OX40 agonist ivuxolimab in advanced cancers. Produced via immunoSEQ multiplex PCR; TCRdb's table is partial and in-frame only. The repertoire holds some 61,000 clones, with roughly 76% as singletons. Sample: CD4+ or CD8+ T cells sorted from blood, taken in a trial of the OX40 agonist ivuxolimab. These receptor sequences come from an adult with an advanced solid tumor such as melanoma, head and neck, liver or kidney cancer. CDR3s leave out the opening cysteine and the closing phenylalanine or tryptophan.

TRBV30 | AWSLGMMYSPLH
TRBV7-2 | ASSFNRGAGNTIY
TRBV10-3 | AIINAILLAGIQETQY
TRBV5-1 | ASSRTGVYETQY
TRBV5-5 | ASTAASGRQETQY
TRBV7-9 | ASSALSSSGRLYNEQF
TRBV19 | ASRTPHNEQF
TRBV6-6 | ASSRTIGANVLT
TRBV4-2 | ASSQDEAGAGELF
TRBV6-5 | ASRAGQGNGYT
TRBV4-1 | ASSQGQGPNTGELF
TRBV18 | ASSPYREGLAEAF
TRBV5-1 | ARRGPSPTGDGNTIY
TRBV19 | ASSPTSGHFSYEQY
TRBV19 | ASSNEETSGSGTDTQY
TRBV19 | ASSAQDGTEQY
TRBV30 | AWSVGTSSYNEQF
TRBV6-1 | ASSDYPRTTSYEQY
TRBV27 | ASSSSLRGGYT
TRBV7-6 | ASSLSAGEGNEQF
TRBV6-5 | ASSPGDRGGGYT
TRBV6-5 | ASSLVQGMNTEAF
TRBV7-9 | ASSLGLAGPDTQY
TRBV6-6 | ASSYSTGDSNQPQH
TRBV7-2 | ASSLVPGYYEQY
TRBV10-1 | ASSPVLALNEAF
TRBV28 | ASNLAGRETQY
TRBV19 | ASSKGREQY
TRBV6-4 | ASSEQLSGADTQY
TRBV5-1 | ASSLAGTGNTDTQY
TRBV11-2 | ASSPPGAGEKLF
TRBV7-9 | ASRPPSAAYNEQF
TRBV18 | ASSPNRDSEQY
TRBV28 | ASSLEQGAETQY
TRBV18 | ASSGQSLEAF
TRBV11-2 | ASSPRGSGMTDTQY
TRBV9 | ASSVGAAGVRAYEQY
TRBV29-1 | SVEQALNGAQY
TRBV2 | ASSLLAGVGTDTQY
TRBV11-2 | ASSPMARTGEGYGYT
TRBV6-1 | ATSGRETQY
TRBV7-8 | ASSFQQGRDAEAF
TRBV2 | ASSVTGTSDYGYT
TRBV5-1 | ASSFSGAGELF
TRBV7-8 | ASSLGTANSPLH
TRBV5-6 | ASSLVASEQY
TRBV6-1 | ASSEWGGGYGYT
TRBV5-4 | ASSFGVKETQY
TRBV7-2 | ASSGRVAYEQY
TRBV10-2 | ASSEPGTIPY
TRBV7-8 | ASTGQANQPQH
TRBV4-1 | ASSQDSARTDTQY
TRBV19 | ASSTTGDTEAF
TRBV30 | AWSVGGTGIYEQY